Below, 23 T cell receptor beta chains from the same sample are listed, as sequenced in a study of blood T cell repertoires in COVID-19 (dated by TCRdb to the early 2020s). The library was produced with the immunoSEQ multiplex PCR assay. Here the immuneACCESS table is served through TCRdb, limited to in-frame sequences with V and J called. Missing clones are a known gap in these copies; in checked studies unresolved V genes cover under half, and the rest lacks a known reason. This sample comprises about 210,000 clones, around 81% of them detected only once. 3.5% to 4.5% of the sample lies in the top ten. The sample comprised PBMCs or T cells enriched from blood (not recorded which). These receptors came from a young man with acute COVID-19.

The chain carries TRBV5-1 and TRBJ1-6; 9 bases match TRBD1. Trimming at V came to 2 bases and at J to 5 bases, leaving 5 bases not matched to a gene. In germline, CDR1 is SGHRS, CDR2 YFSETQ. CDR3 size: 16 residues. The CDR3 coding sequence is TGCGCCAGCAGCTTTACAGGGGGCTTTGATAATTCACCCCTCCACTTT. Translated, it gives CASSFTGGFDNSPLHF.

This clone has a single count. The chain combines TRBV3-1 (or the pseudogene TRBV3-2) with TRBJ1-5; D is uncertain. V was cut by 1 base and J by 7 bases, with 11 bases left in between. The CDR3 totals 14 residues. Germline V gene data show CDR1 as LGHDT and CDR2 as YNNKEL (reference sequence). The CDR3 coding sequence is TGTGCCAGCAGCCAAGTCGCGGGAATCCAGCCCCAGCATTTT. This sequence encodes CASSQVAGIQPQHF.

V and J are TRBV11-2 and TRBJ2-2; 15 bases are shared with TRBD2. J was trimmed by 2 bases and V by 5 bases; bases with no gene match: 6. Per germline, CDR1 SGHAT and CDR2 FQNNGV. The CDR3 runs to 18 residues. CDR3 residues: CASSPRTSGGANTGELFF. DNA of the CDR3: TGTGCCAGCAGCCCGCGGACTAGCGGGGGGGCTAACACCGGGGAGCTGTTTTTT.

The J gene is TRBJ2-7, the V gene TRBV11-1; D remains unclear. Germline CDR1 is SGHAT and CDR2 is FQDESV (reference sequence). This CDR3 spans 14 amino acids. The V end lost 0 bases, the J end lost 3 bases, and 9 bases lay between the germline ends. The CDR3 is CASSLAMYSYEQYF. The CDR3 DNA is TGTGCCAGCAGCTTAGCTATGTACAGCTACGAGCAGTACTTC.

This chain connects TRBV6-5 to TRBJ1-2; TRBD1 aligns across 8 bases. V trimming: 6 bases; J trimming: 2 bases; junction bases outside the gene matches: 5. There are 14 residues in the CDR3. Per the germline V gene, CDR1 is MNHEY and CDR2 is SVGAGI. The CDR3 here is CASSVDRVNYGYTF. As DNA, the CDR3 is TGTGCCAGCAGCGTGGACAGGGTCAACTATGGCTACACCTTC.

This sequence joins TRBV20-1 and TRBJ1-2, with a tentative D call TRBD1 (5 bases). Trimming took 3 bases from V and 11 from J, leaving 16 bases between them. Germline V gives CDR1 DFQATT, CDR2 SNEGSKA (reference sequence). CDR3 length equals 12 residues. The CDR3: CSASGLDIGYTF. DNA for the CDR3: TGCAGTGCTAGTGGGCTGGACATCGGGTACACCTTC.

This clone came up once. The DNA of the CDR3 is TGTGCCAGCAGCACTACGACAGGGGGACTAAACATTCAGTACTTC. Protein product: CASSTTTGGLNIQYF. This chain connects TRBV5-5 to TRBJ2-4; 9 positions agree with TRBD1. Germline assignment: CDR1 SGHKS and CDR2 YYEKEE (reference sequence). The J segment lost 6 bases and the V segment lost 4 bases, leaving 8 bases of the junction unmatched. The CDR3 has 15 residues.

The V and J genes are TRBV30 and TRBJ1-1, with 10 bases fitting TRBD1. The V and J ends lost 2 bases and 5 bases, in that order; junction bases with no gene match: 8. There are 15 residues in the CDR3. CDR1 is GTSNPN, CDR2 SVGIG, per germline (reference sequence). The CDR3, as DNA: TGTGCCTGGAGTAGAAGACAGGGGGCGAGGACTGAAGCTTTCTTT. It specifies CAWSRRQGARTEAFF.

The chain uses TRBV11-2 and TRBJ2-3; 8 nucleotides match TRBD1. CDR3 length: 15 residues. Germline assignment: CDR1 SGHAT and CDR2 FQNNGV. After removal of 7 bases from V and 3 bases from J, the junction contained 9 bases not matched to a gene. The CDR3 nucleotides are TGTGCCAGCACCTCCGGGACAGGAAAGACAGATACGCAGTATTTT. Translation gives CASTSGTGKTDTQYF. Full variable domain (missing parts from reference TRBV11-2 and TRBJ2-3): EAGVAQSPRYKIIEKRQSVAFWCNPISGHATLYWYQQILGQGPKLLIQFQNNGVVDDSQLPKDRFSAERLKGVDSTLKIQPAKLEDSAVYLCASTSGTGKTDTQYFGPGTRLTVL.

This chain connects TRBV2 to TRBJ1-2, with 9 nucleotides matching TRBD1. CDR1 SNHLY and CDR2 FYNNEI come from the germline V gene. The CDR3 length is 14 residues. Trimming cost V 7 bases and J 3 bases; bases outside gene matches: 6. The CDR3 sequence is CASTPGTGHYGYTF. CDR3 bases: TGTGCCAGCACTCCCGGGACAGGGCACTATGGCTACACCTTC.

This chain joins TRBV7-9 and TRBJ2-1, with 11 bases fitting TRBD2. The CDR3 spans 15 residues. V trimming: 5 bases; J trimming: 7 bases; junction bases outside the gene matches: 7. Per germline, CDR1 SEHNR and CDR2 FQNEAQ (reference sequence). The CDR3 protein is CASSASGGLANEQFF. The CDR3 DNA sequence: TGTGCCAGCAGCGCTAGCGGGGGGCTAGCTAATGAGCAGTTCTTC.

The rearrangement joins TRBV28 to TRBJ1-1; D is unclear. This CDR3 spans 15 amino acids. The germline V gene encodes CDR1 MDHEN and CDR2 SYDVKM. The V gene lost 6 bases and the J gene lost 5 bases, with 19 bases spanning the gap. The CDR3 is CASSDEVTSATEAFF. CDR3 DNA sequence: TGTGCCAGCAGCGACGAAGTAACGTCAGCGACTGAAGCTTTCTTT.

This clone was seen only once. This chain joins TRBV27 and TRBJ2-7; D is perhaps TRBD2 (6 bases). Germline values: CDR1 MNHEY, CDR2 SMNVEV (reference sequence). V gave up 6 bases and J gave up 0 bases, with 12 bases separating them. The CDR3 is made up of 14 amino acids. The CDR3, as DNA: TGTGCCAGCAGCCCCGGGACTCCCTCCTACGAGCAGTACTTC. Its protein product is CASSPGTPSYEQYF.

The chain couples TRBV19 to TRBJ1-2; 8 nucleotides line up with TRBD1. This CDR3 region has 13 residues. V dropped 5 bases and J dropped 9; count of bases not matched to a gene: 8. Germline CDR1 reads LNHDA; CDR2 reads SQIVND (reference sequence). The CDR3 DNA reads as TGTGCCAGTAGTCCGGACAGGGAAGATAGCTACACCTTC. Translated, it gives CASSPDREDSYTF.

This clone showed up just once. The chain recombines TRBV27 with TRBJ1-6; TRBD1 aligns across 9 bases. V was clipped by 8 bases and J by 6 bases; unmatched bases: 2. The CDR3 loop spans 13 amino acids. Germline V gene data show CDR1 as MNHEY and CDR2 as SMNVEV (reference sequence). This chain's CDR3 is CASGDRVNSPLHF. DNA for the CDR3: TGTGCCAGCGGGGACAGGGTTAATTCACCCCTCCACTTT.

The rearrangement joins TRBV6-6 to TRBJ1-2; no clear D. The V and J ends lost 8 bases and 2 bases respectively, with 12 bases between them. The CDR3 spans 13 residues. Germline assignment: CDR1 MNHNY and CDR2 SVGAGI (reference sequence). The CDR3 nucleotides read TGTGCCAGCCGTTTAGGACTGAACTATGGCTACACCTTC. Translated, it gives CASRLGLNYGYTF.

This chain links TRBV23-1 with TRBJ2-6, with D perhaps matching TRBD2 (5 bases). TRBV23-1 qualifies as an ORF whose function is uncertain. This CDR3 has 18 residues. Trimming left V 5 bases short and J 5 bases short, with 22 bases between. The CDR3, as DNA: TGCGCCAGCAGTAAGAGGGTGCTACGCAAAAGTCGGGCCAACGTCCTGACTTTC. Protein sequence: CASSKRVLRKSRANVLTF.

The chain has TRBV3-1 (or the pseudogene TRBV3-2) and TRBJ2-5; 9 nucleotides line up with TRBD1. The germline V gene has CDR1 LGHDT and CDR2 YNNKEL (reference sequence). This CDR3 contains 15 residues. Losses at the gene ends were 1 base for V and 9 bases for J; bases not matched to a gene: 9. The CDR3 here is CASSQGTGVRWAQYF. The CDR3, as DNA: TGTGCCAGCAGCCAAGGGACAGGGGTCCGTTGGGCCCAGTACTTC.

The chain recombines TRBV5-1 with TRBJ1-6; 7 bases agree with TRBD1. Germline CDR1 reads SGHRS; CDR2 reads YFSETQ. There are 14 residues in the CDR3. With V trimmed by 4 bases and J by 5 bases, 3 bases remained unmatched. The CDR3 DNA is TGCGCCAGCAGCCCCGGGACAGATAATTCACCCCTCCACTTT. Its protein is CASSPGTDNSPLHF.

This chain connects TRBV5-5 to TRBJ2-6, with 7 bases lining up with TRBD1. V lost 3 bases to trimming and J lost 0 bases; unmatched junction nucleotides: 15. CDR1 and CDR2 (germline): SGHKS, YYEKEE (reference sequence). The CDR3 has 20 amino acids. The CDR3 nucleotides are TGTGCCAGCAGCTCCCTTTACCGGGACAGAGTTCTCTCTGGGGCCAACGTCCTGACTTTC. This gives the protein CASSSLYRDRVLSGANVLTF.

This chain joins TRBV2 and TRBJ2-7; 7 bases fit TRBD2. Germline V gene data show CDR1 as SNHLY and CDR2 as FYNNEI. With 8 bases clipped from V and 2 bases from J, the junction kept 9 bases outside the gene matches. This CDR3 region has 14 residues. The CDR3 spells CASGTSSGTYEQYF. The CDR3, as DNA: TGTGCCAGCGGGACCTCTAGCGGTACCTACGAGCAGTACTTC.

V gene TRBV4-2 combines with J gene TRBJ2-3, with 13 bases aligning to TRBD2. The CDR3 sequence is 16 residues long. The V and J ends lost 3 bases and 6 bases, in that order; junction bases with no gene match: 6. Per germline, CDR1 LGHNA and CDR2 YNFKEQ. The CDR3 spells CASSQLLAGGPDTQYF. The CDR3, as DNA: TGTGCCAGCAGCCAGTTACTAGCGGGGGGGCCGGATACGCAGTATTTT.

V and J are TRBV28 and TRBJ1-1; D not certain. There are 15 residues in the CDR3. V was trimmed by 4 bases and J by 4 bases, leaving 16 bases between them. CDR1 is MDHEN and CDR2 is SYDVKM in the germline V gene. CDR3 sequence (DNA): TGTGCCAGCAGTTCCCTGAGCGGCCATCGCACTGAAGCTTTCTTT. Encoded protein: CASSSLSGHRTEAFF.